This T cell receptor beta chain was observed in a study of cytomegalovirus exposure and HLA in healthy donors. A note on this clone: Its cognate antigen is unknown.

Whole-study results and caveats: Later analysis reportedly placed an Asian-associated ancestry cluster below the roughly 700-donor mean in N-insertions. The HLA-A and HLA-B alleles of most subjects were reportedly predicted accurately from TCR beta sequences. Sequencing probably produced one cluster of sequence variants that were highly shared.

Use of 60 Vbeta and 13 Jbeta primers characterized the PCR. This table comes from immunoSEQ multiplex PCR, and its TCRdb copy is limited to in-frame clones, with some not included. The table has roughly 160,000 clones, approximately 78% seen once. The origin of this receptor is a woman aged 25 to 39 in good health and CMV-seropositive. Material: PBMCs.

The CDR3, as DNA: TGTGCCAGCACCGTTAATTTCGGACAGGGAATCCAAGAGACCCAGTACTTC. The encoded protein is CASTVNFGQGIQETQYF. This rearrangement joins TRBV7-2 to TRBJ2-5; TRBD1 aligns across 8 bases. The germline V gene encodes CDR1 SGHTA and CDR2 FQGNSA. V lost 7 bases to trimming and J lost 1 base; unmatched junction nucleotides: 14. The CDR3 has 17 residues. The full variable domain, completed using reference TRBV7-2 and TRBJ2-5, is GAGVSQSPSNKVTEKGKDVELRCDPISGHTALYWYRQSLGQGLEFLIYFQGNSAPDKSGLPSDRFSAERTGGSVSTLTIQRTQQEDSAVYLCASTVNFGQGIQETQYFGPGTRLLVL.